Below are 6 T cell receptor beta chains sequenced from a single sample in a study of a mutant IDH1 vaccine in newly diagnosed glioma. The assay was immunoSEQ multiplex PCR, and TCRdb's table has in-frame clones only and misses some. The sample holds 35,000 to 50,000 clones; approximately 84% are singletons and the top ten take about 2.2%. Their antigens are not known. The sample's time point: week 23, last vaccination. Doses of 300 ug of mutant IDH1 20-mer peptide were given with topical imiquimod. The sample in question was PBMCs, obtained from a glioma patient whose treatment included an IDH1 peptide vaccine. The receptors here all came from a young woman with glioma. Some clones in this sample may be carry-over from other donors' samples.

The CDR3 DNA reads as TGTGCCAGCAGCCCCTCAGAGGGGGCGACCGGGGAGCTGTTTTTT. As protein: CASSPSEGATGELFF. The chain couples TRBV6-5 to TRBJ2-2; 7 positions match TRBD1. CDR3 size: 15 residues. With 6 bases clipped from V and 5 bases from J, the junction kept 9 bases outside the gene matches. Germline V gives CDR1 MNHEY, CDR2 SVGAGI.

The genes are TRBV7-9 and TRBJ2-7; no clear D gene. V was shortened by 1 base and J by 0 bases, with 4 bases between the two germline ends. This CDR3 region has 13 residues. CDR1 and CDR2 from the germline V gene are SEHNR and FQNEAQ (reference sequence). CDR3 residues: CASSLGDSYEQYF. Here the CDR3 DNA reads TGTGCCAGCAGCTTAGGGGACTCCTACGAGCAGTACTTC.

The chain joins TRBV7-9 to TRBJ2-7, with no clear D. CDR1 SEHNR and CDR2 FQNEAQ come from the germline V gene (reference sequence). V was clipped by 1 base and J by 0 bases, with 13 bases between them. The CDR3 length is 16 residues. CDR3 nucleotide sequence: TGTGCCAGCAGCTTAGGTCCGCGACAAAGCTCCTACGAGCAGTACTTC. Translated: CASSLGPRQSSYEQYF.

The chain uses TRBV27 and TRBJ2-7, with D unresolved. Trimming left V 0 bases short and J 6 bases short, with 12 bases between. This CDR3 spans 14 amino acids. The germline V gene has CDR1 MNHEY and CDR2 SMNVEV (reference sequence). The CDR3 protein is CASSLSANDPEQYF. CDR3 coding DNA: TGTGCCAGCAGTTTATCCGCAAACGATCCCGAGCAGTACTTC.

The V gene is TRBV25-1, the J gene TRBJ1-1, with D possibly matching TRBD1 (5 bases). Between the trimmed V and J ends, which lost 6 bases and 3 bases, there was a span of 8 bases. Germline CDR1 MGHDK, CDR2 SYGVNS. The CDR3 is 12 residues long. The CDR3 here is CASRNRYTEAFF. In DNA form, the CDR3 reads TGTGCCAGCAGGAACAGGTACACTGAAGCTTTCTTT.

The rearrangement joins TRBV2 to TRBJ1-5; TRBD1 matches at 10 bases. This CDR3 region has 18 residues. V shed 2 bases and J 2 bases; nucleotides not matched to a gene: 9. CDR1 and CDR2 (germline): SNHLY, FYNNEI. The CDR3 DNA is TGTGCCAGCAGTGAACGGCGGGGACAGGGGCTGGGCAATCAGCCCCAGCATTTT. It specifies CASSERRGQGLGNQPQHF.